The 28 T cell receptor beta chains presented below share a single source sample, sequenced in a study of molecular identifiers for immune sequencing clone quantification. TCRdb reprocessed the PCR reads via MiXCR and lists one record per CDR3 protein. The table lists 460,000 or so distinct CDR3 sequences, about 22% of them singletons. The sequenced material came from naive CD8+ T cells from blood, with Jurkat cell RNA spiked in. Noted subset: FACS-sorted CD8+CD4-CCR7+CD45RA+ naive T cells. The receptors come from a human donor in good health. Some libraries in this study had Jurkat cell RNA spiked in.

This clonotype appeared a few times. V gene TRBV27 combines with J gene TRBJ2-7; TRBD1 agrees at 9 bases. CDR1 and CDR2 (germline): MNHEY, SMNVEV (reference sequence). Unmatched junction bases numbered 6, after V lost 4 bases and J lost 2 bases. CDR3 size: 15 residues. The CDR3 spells CASSSGQGFPYEQYF. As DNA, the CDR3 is TGTGCCAGCAGTTCCGGACAGGGGTTTCCCTACGAGCAGTACTTC.

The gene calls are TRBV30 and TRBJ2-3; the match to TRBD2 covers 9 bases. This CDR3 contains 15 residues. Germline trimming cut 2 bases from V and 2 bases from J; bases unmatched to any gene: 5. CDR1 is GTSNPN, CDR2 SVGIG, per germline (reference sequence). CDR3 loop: CAWSMTSGITDTQYF. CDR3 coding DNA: TGTGCCTGGAGTATGACTAGCGGAATCACAGATACGCAGTATTTT.

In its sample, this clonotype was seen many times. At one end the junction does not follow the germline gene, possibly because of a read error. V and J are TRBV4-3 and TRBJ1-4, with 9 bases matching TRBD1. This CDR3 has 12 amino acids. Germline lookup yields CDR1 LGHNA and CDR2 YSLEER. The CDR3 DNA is TGCGCCAGCAGCCAAGAGGCGGGGGACAGGGTTTTT. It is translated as CASSQEAGDRVF.

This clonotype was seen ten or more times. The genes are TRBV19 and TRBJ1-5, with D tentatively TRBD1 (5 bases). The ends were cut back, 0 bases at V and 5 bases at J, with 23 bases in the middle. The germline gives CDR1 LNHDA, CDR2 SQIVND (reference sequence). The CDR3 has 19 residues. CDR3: CASSIEGIFGGKGDQPQHF. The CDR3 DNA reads TGTGCCAGTAGTATAGAGGGGATATTTGGGGGGAAGGGCGATCAGCCCCAGCATTTT.

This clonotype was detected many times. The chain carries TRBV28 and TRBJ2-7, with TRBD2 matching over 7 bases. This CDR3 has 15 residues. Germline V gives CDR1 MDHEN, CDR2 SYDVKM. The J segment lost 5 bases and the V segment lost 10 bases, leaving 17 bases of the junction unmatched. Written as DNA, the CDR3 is TGTGCCATCCACCCAGTTGGGGGAGGGCCGCACGAGCAGTACTTC. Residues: CAIHPVGGGPHEQYF.

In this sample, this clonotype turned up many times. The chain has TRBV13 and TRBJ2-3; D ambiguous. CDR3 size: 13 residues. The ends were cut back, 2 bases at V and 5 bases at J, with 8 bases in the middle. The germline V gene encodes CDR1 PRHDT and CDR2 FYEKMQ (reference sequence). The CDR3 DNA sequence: TGTGCCAGCAGCTTAACGGTTATAGATACGCAGTATTTT. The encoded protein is CASSLTVIDTQYF.

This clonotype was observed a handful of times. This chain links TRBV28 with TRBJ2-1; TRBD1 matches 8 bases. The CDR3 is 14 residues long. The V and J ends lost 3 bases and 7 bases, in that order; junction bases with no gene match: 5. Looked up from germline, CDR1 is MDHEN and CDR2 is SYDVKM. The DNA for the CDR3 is TGTGCCAGCAGTTTTCCCGGACAGGGAAATGAGCAGTTCTTC. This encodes CASSFPGQGNEQFF.

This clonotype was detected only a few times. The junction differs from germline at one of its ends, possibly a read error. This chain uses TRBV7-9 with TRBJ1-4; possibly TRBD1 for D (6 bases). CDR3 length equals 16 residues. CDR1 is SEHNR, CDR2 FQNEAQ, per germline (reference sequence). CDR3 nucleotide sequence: TGTGCCGGCAGCTTAGTGAGGCAGGGGCTCGAAGAAAAACTGTTTTTT. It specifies CAGSLVRQGLEEKLFF.

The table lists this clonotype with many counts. CDR3 DNA: TGCAGTGCTAGAGATCTGTTATGGGAGGACACTGAAGCTTTCTTT. Its translation is CSARDLLWEDTEAFF. V gene TRBV20-1 combines with J gene TRBJ1-1; D unresolved. V gave up 0 bases and J gave up 3 bases, with 14 bases separating them. Looked up from germline, CDR1 is DFQATT and CDR2 is SNEGSKA (reference sequence). The CDR3 runs to 15 residues.

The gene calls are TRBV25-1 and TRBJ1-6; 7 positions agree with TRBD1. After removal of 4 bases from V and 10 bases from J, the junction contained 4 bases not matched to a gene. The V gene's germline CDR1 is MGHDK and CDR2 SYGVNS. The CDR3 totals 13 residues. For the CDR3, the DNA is TGTGCCAGCAGTGCAGACAGGGAATCACCCCTCCACTTT. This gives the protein CASSADRESPLHF. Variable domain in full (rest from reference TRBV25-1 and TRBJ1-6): EADIYQTPRYLVIGTGKKITLECSQTMGHDKMYWYQQDPGMELHLIHYSYGVNSTEKGDLSSESTVSRIRTEHFPLTLESARPSHTSQYLCASSADRESPLHFGNGTRLTVT.

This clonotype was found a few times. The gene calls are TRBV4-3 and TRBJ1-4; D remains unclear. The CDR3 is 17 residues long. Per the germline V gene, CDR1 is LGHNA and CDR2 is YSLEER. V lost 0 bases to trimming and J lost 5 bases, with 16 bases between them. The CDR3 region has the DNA TGCGCCAGCAGCCAAGACTGGTCATCCATCCTGAATGAAAAACTGTTTTTT. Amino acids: CASSQDWSSILNEKLFF.

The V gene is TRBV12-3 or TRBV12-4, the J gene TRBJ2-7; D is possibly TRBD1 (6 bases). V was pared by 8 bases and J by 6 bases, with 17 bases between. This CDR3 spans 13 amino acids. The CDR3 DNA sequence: TGTGCCAGCCCCTTTGCAGGGGAGAGCGAGCAGTACTTC. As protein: CASPFAGESEQYF.

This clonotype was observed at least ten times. The DNA for the CDR3 is TGTGCCAGCAGCATAAGACAGGGCACTGAAGCTTTCTTT. It is translated as CASSIRQGTEAFF. The rearrangement uses TRBV7-7 and TRBJ1-1; 7 positions match TRBD1. The germline V gene encodes CDR1 SSHAT and CDR2 FNYEAQ (reference sequence). V trimming: 5 bases; J trimming: 4 bases; junction bases outside the gene matches: 4. The CDR3 runs to 13 residues.

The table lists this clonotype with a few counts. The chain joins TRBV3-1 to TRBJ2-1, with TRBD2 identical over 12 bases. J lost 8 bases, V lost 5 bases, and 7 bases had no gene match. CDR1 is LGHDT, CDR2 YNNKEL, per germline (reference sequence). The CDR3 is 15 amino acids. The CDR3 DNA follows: TGTGCCAGCAGCGAACTAGCGGGAGGTCGGGATGAGCAGTTCTTC. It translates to CASSELAGGRDEQFF.

The CDR3 nucleotides are TGCAGCGTTGAAAGGGGGGGGGAGCTGTTTTTT. This encodes CSVERGGELFF. V is TRBV29-1 and J is TRBJ2-2, with D possibly matching TRBD1 (6 bases). The V gene's germline CDR1 is SQVTM and CDR2 ANQGSEA. V was trimmed by 2 bases and J by 8 bases, leaving 6 bases between them. The CDR3 has 11 amino acids.

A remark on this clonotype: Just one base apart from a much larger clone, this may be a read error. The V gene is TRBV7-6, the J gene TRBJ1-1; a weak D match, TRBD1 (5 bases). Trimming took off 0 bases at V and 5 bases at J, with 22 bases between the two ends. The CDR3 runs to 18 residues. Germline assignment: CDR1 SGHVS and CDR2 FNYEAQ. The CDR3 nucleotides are TGTGCCAGCAGCTTAGCTGCGTCCCGAGGACAAACTTGGACTGAAGCTTTCTTT. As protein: CASSLAASRGQTWTEAFF.

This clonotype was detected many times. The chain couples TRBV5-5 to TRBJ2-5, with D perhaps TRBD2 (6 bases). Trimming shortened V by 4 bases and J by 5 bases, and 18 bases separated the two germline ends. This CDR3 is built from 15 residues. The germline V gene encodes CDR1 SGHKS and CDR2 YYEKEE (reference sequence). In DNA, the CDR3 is TGTGCCAGCAGCCTAGGGACTTCCTCCATCGAGACCCAGTACTTC. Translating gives CASSLGTSSIETQYF.

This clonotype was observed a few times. CDR3 residues: CATSDGGVEAFF. CDR3 in DNA: TGTGCCACCAGTGATGGGGGAGTTGAAGCTTTCTTT. The genes are TRBV24-1 and TRBJ1-1, with D perhaps matching TRBD1 (5 bases). CDR3 length equals 12 residues. Germline CDR1 and CDR2: KGHDR and SFDVKD. Trimming removed 3 bases from V and 7 bases from J, with 8 bases in between.

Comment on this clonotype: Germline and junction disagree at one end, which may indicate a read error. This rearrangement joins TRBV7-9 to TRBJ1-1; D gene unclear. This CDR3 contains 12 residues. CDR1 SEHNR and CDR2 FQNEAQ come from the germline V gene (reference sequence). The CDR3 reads CASNLFGTEAFF. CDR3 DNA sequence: TGTGCCAGCAACTTATTTGGCACTGAAGCTTTCTTT.

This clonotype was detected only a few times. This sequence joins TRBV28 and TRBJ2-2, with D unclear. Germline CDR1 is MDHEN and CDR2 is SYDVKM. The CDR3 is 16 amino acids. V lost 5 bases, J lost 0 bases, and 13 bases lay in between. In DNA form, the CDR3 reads TGTGCCAGCAGTCAAGGACGGAATCCGAACACCGGGGAGCTGTTTTTT. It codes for CASSQGRNPNTGELFF.

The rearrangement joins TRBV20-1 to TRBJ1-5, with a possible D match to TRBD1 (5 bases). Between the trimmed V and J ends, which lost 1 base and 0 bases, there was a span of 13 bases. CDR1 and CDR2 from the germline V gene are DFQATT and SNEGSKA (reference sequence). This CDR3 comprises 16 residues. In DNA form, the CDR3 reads TGCAGTGCTAGAGCAGGGCCCCTATATAGCAATCAGCCCCAGCATTTT. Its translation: CSARAGPLYSNQPQHF.

The CDR3 region is CASSSRTGGRMADTQYF. DNA for the CDR3: TGCGCCAGCAGCTCCAGGACTGGCGGGAGAATGGCAGATACGCAGTATTTT. The chain employs TRBV5-1 and TRBJ2-3; 7 bases fit TRBD2. Germline CDR1 is SGHRS and CDR2 is YFSETQ. Trimming took 3 bases from V and 4 from J; bases not matched to a gene: 14. The CDR3 is 17 residues long.

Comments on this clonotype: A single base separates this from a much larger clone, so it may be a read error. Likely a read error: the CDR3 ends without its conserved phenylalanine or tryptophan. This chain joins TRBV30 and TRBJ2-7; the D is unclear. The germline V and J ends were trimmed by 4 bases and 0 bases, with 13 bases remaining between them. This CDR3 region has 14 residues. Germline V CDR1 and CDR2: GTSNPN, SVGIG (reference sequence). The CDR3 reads CAWNPFASSYEQYL. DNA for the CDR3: TGTGCCTGGAATCCCTTCGCCAGCTCCTACGAGCAGTACCTC.

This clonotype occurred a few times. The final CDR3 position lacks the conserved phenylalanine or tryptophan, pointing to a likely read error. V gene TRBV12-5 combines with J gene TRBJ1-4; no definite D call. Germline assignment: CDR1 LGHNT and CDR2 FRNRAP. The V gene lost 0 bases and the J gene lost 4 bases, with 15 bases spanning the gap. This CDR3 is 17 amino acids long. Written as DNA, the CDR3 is TGTGCTAGTGGTTTGGTAATCCCCCCAGGATTTAATGAAAAACTGTTTTCT. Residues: CASGLVIPPGFNEKLFS.

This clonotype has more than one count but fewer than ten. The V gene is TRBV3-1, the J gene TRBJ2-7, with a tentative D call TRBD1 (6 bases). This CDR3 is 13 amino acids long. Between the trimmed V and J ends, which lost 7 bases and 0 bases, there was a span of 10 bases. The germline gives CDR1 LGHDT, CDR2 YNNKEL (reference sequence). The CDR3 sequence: CASTGQPSYEQYF. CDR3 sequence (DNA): TGTGCCAGCACCGGACAGCCCTCCTACGAGCAGTACTTC.

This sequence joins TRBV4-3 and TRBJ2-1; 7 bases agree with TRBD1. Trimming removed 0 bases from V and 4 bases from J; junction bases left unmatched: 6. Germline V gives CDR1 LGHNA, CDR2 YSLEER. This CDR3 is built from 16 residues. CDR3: CASSQDAQGLYNEQFF. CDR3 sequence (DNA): TGCGCCAGCAGCCAAGATGCACAGGGGCTGTACAATGAGCAGTTCTTC.

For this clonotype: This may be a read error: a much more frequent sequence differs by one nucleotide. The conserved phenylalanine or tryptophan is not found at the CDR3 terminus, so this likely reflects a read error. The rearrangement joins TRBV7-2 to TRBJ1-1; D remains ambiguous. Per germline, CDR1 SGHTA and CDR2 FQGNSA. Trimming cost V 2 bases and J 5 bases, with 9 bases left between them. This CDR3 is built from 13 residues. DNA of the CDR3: TGTGCCAGCAGCTTATTCGGTTGGACTGAAGCTTTCTCT. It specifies CASSLFGWTEAFS.

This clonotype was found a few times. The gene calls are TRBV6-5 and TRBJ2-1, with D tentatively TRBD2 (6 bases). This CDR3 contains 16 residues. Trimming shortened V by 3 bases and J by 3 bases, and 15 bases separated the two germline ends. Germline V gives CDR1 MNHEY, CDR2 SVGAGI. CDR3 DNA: TGTGCCAGCAGTTATACCGGGACTGGGAGCTACAATGAGCAGTTCTTC. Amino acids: CASSYTGTGSYNEQFF.